This TCR beta chain emerged from a study of T cells expressing NK-cell markers. As for the study in general: Sequenced donors, eight in total, included seven who were HCMV-seropositive and one who was seronegative. Overall study findings and caveats: Dominant NKG2C+ clonotypes were found to form roughly 1.0-7.0% of CD8+ T cells in six donors. In four donors, dominant clonotypes made up about 28.3-65% of CD3+CD56-NKG2C+ cells.

To note about this clonotype: Its antigen is as yet unknown.

CDR3 length equals 15 residues. CDR1 is SGHTA, CDR2 FQGNSA, per germline. For each CDR3 protein, TCRdb gives one entry from its re-call of the 5' RACE reads, without DNA. The sample totals roughly 450,000 distinct CDR3 sequences; its top ten clones hold approximately 1.4%. The chain couples TRBV7-2 to TRBJ2-1; TCRdb's D call, TRBD2, is unchecked because there is no DNA. The receptor was isolated from a woman aged 50 to 65 in good health. The specimen sequenced was blood T cells: a sorted CD56 or NKG2C T cell subset, CD4+ or CD8+ T cells, or bulk PBMC T cells (not recorded which). The CDR3 reads CASLIRGSTYNEQFF.